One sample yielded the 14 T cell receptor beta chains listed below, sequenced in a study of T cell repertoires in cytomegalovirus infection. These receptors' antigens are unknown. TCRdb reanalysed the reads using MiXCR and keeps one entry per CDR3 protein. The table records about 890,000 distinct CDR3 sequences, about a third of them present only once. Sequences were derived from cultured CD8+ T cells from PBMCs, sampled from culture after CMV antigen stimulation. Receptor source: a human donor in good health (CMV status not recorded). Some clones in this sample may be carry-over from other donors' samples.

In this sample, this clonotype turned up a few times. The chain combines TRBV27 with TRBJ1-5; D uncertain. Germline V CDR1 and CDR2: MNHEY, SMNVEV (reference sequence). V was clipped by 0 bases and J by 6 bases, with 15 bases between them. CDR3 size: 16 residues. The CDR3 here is CASSLSGPHLAQPQHF. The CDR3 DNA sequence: TGTGCCAGCAGTTTATCCGGGCCCCACCTGGCTCAGCCCCAGCATTTT.

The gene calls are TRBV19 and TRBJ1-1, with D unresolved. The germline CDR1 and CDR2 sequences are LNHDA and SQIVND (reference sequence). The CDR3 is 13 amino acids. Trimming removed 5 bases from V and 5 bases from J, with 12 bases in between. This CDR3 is CASSGGEGTEAFF. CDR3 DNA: TGTGCCAGTAGTGGAGGAGAAGGAACTGAAGCTTTCTTT.

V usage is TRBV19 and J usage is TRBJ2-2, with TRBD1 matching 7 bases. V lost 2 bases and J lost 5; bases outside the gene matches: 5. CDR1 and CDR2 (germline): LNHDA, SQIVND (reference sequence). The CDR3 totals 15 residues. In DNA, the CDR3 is TGTGCCAGTAGTATAATAGGGGGCACAACCGGGGAGCTGTTTTTT. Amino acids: CASSIIGGTTGELFF.

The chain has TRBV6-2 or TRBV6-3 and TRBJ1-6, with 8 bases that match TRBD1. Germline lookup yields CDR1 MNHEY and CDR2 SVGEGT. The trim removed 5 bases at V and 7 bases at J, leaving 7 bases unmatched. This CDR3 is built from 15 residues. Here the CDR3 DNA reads TGTGCCAGCAGTAACCCGACAGGGGCCAATTCACCCCTCCACTTT. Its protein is CASSNPTGANSPLHF.

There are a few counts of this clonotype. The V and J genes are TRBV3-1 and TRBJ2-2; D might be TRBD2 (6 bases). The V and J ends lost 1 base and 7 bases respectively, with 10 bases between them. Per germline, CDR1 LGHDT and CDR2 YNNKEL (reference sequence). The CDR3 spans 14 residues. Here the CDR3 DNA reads TGTGCCAGCAGCCAAGTAACGGGGGACGGGGAGCTGTTTTTT. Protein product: CASSQVTGDGELFF.

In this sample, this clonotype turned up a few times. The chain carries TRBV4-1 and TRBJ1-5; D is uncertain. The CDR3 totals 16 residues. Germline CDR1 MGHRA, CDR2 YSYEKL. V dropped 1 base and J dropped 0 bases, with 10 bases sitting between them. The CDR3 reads CASSQAAVASNQPQHF. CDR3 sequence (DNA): TGCGCCAGCAGCCAAGCTGCGGTCGCTAGCAATCAGCCCCAGCATTTT.

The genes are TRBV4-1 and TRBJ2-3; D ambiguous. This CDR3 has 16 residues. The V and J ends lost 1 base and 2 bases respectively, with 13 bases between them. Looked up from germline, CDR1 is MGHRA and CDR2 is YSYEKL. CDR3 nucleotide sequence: TGCGCCAGCAGCCAAGGACCGCTCAAGGCCACAGATACGCAGTATTTT. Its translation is CASSQGPLKATDTQYF.

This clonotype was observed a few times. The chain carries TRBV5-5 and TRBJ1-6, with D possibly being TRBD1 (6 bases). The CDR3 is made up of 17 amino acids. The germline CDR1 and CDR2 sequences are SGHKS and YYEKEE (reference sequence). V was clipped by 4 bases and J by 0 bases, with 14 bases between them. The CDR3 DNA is TGTGCCAGCAGCCTAGACAGGCTGAGCTCCTATAATTCACCCCTCCACTTT. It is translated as CASSLDRLSSYNSPLHF. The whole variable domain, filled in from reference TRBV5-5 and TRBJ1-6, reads DAGVTQSPTHLIKTRGQQVTLRCSPISGHKSVSWYQQVLGQGPQFIFQYYEKEERGRGNFPDRFSARQFPNYSSELNVNALLLGDSALYLCASSLDRLSSYNSPLHFGNGTRLTVT.

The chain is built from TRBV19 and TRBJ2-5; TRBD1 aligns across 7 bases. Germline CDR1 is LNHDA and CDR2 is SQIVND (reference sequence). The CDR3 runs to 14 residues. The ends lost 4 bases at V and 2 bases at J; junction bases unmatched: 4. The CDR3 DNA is TGTGCCAGTAGTACAGACAGGGAACAAGAGACCCAGTACTTC. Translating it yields CASSTDREQETQYF. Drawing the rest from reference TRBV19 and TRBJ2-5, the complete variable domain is DGGITQSPKYLFRKEGQNVTLSCEQNLNHDAMYWYRQDPGQGLRLIYYSQIVNDFQKGDIAEGYSVSREKKESFPLTVTSAQKNPTAFYLCASSTDREQETQYFGPGTRLLVL.

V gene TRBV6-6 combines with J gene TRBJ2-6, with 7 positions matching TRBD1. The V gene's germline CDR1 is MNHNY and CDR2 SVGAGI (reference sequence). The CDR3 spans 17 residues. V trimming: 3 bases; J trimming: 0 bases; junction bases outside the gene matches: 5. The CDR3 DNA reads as TGTGCCAGCAGTTATGGGACAGAAGCCTCTGGGGCCAACGTCCTGACTTTC. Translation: CASSYGTEASGANVLTF.

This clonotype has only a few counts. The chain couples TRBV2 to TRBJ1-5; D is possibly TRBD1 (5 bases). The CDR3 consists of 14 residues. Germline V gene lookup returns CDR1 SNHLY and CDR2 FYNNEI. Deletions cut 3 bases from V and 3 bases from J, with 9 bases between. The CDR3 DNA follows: TGTGCCAGCAGTGATAGGGGTTTCAATCAGCCCCAGCATTTT. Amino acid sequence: CASSDRGFNQPQHF.

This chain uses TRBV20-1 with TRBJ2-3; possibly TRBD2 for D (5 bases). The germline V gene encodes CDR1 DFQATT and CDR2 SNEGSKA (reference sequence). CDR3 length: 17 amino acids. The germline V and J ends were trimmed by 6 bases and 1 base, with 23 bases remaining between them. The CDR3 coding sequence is TGCAGTGCCCTGACTATTGCCCGGAATCGCGGCACAGATACGCAGTATTTT. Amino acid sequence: CSALTIARNRGTDTQYF.

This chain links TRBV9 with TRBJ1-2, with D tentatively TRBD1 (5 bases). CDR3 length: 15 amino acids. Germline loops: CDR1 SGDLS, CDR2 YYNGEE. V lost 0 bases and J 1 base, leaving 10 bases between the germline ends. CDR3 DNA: TGTGCCAGCAGCGTAGATCTCAGGGTTAACTATGGCTACACCTTC. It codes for CASSVDLRVNYGYTF.

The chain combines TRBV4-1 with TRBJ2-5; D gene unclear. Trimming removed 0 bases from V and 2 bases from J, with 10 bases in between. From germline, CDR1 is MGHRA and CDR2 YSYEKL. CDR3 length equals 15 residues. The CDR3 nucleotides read TGCGCCAGCAGCCAAGAAGGACCTGGGCAAGAGACCCAGTACTTC. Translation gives CASSQEGPGQETQYF.